This record concerns one TCR beta chain sequence. Its cognate antigen is unknown. The data were obtained in a study of T cell responses to AZD1222 COVID-19 vaccine. Broader study findings: At baseline, seropositivity was found in only a handful of AZD1222 recipients.

The CDR3 length is 14 residues. V was trimmed by 6 bases and J by 3 bases, leaving 14 bases between them. The V gene's germline CDR1 is SGHRS and CDR2 YFSETQ. Some clones are missing from TCRdb's copy, which holds only in-frame ones; the method was immunoSEQ multiplex PCR. The sample has under 35,000 clones; about nine tenths are singletons. The TCR originated in an adult who received the AZD1222 COVID-19 vaccine. Material: peripheral blood, obtained 28 days after the second AZD1222 dose. This rearrangement joins TRBV5-1 to TRBJ2-3, with D unclear. The CDR3 DNA reads as TGCGCCAGCACCTCCCACCCCGGGACAGATACGCAGTATTTT. This translates into CASTSHPGTDTQYF.